This TCR beta chain was documented in a study of glioma-infiltrating T cells after dendritic cell vaccination (TCRdb year 2016). About the study as a whole: The cohort included approximately 15 glioblastoma patients drawn from Phase I and II dendritic cell vaccination trials, of whom 9 were newly diagnosed and 6 had recurrent disease. Autologous tumor lysate-pulsed dendritic cell vaccination was administered to the patients between about 2003 and 2013. To make the vaccine, monocyte-derived dendritic cells were cultured for under eight days with IL-4 and GM-CSF and then pulsed overnight with autologous tumor lysate. Each patient got three intradermal injections of the dendritic cell vaccine, spaced at biweekly intervals, in the arm below the axilla. Tumor-infiltrating lymphocyte content was quantified and tumor and blood repertoires were compared in dendritic cell-vaccinated glioblastoma patients by deep sequencing of TCR beta CDR3 regions. TCR sequencing metrics, including TIL content and tumor-blood repertoire overlap, were correlated with survival after dendritic cell vaccination. Results and caveats for the whole study, not just this receptor: TCR clonality showed no direct relationship with survival, which suggests that a diverse polyclonal response may be important. Longer time to progression and overall survival after dendritic cell vaccination were predicted by higher estimated pretreatment TIL content. The cohort was small and heterogeneous, and full blood and tumor sets were available for few patients, with initial-recurrent tumor pairs available for even fewer patients. The TCR overlap response model with three groups was called speculative and said to need prospective validation.

What the time point label conveys for this sample: after dendritic cell vaccination, including at tumor progression/relapse. Patients were selected on the basis of adequate residual fresh-frozen tumor tissue and more than two years of available survival data. Although molecular status otherwise differed among the glioblastoma patients, no patient had an isocitrate dehydrogenase mutation. PBMC were collected before vaccination, two weeks after the third vaccination, and at tumor progression if progression occurred. Genomic DNA was extracted with the Qiagen DNeasy Blood extraction Kit. On this clone: Its antigen is not yet known. Per-base qualities were not stored, and no clone one base away is much larger.

CDR3 length: 16 amino acids, cysteine to phenylalanine. Kept here is only the CDR3 DNA, which spans 48 bases and is read in frame from base 1. Reading the germline V gene gives CDR1 SGHRS and CDR2 YFSETQ. Deletion took 0 bases off V and 3 bases off J, with a span of 12 bases between the germline ends. The immunoSEQ assay amplified TCRB CDR3 regions from roughly 2.1 micrograms of genomic DNA, or from all available DNA when less than that amount was available. The multiplex PCR relied on 60 forward primers for TCR V beta segments and 13 reverse primers for J beta segments. Synthetic control templates were spiked into each sample at limiting dilution to estimate reads per starting template. The Illumina HiSeq System generated 87 bp sequencing reads. In the original analysis: PCR and sequencing errors were removed by a nearest neighbor algorithm that merged closely related sequences. TCR overlap was measured as the percentage of unique tumor TCR beta sequences that were also present in the peripheral blood of the same patient. Not all clones reach the TCRdb copy of this immuneACCESS table, which keeps in-frame sequences only. Checked studies attribute under half of the gap to unresolved V genes and leave the rest unexplained. V and J calls and clone size are as listed in that table; D and trimming were resolved from the DNA. The sample records just under 60,000 clones, around 85% of which are singletons. Around a sixth of the sample goes to the ten largest clones.

The TCR was taken from a human donor with glioblastoma. The chain is assembled from TRBV5-1 and TRBJ2-2; the D gene is perhaps TRBD2, on 6 matching bases. The source was blood, collected after dendritic cell vaccination. For the CDR3, the sequence is CASSLEAGRHTGELFF. The sequenced DNA: TGCGCCAGCAGCTTGGAAGCAGGGAGGCACACCGGGGAGCTGTTTTTT.